The source of this TCR beta chain is a study of cytomegalovirus exposure and HLA in healthy donors. The CDR3 sequence is 15 residues long. The V gene's germline CDR1 is KGHSH and CDR2 LQKENI. V trimming: 1 base; J trimming: 10 bases; junction bases outside the gene matches: 11. Primers included in the PCR were 60 Vbeta and 13 Jbeta primers. The table came from immunoSEQ multiplex PCR; TCRdb's copy has only in-frame clones and leaves some out. The table shows over 110,000 clones, with 70% to 85% occurring only once. In its sample, this clone was seen a few times. Input material: PBMCs. The genes are TRBV18 and TRBJ1-1; 8 bases line up with TRBD1. This sequence originates from a male donor in good health and CMV-seronegative. The CDR3 sequence is CASSPQADRADGAFF. In DNA, the CDR3 is TGTGCCAGCTCACCACAAGCGGACAGGGCGGATGGAGCTTTCTTT.